The 8 T cell receptor beta chains in this list originate from one sample, sequenced in a study of response to subunit inactivated influenza vaccine. One entry per CDR3 protein, called by TCRdb with MiXCR from the RT-PCR reads. The table lists roughly 160,000 distinct CDR3 sequences, about 10% of them singletons. Source: CD8+ T cells sorted from PBMCs, taken about 24 months after vaccination. The receptor set was obtained from a man aged 45 to 75 who received an inactivated influenza vaccine.

This clonotype has only a few counts. The chain carries TRBV7-9 and TRBJ2-1; 9 bases agree with TRBD1. Germline assignment: CDR1 SEHNR and CDR2 FQNEAQ (reference sequence). The CDR3 runs to 15 residues. After removal of 3 bases from V and 5 bases from J, the junction contained 5 bases not matched to a gene. In DNA form, the CDR3 reads TGTGCCAGCAGCTTTGCACAGGGGGCTCACAATGAGCAGTTCTTC. It encodes CASSFAQGAHNEQFF.

This clonotype was seen ten or more times. The chain recombines TRBV27 with TRBJ2-1; TRBD2 aligns across 12 bases. The CDR3 sequence is 16 residues long. Germline trimming cut 5 bases from V and 4 bases from J; bases unmatched to any gene: 6. Looked up from germline, CDR1 is MNHEY and CDR2 is SMNVEV (reference sequence). In nucleotides, the CDR3 is TGTGCCAGCAGTCCCACGGGACTAGCGGGTTACAATGAGCAGTTCTTC. Protein sequence: CASSPTGLAGYNEQFF.

This sequence joins TRBV9 and TRBJ2-6; D assignment may be TRBD1 or TRBD2 (6 bases each). V lost 0 bases and J lost 4, with 17 bases in between. CDR1 and CDR2 from the germline V gene are SGDLS and YYNGEE. The CDR3 sequence is 18 residues long. This chain's CDR3 is CASSVVPGAQAGANVLTF. DNA for the CDR3: TGTGCCAGCAGCGTAGTTCCGGGGGCGCAGGCGGGGGCCAACGTCCTGACTTTC. The full variable domain, rest sourced from reference TRBV9 and TRBJ2-6, is DSGVTQTPKHLITATGQRVTLRCSPRSGDLSVYWYQQSLDQGLQFLIQYYNGEERAKGNILERFSAQQFPDLHSELNLSSLELGDSALYFCASSVVPGAQAGANVLTFGAGSRLTVL.

The gene calls are TRBV25-1 and TRBJ2-5; TRBD1 matches 8 bases. This CDR3 has 14 residues. J was trimmed by 1 base and V by 7 bases; bases with no gene match: 5. The germline V gene has CDR1 MGHDK and CDR2 SYGVNS. The CDR3 nucleotides are TGTGCCAGCATCTCACAGGGGGTCCAAGAGACCCAGTACTTC. It codes for CASISQGVQETQYF.

In this sample, this clonotype turned up a few times. This chain connects TRBV6-6 to TRBJ2-5; no definite D call. Germline CDR1 and CDR2: MNHNY and SVGAGI (reference sequence). Trimming removed 2 bases from V and 1 base from J, with 2 bases in between. CDR3 length: 12 amino acids. The CDR3 DNA sequence: TGTGCCAGCAGTTACCTCCAAGAGACCCAGTACTTC. It yields the protein CASSYLQETQYF.

This clonotype was observed at least ten times. The V call is TRBV11-2, the J call TRBJ2-7, with unresolved D. Germline CDR1 and CDR2: SGHAT and FQNNGV. The CDR3 length is 15 residues. Trimming removed 4 bases at V and 1 base at J, with 14 bases between. The CDR3: CASSSMDGPSYEQYF. Here the CDR3 DNA reads TGTGCCAGCAGCTCGATGGACGGTCCGTCCTACGAGCAGTACTTC.

This clonotype has a handful of counts. The chain links TRBV4-1 to TRBJ2-7; maybe TRBD2 (5 bases). This CDR3 region has 16 residues. With 4 bases removed from V and 4 bases from J, the gap between germline ends came to 20 bases. Germline-derived CDR1 and CDR2 are MGHRA and YSYEKL. The CDR3 region is CASSPLPPGVPYEQYF. The CDR3 DNA is TGCGCCAGCAGCCCCCTACCGCCCGGGGTACCGTACGAGCAGTACTTC.

The chain combines TRBV29-1 with TRBJ2-7, with 9 bases identical to TRBD1. The junction had 5 bases not matched to a gene; V was cut back by 4 bases and J by 1 base. This CDR3 has 14 residues. Per the germline V gene, CDR1 is SQVTM and CDR2 is ANQGSEA. In nucleotides, the CDR3 is TGCAGCGTTGCTGGGGGACAGGGTTCCTACGAGCAGTACTTC. Translated: CSVAGGQGSYEQYF.